These T cell receptor beta chains were read from a single sample in a study of shared clonotypes between healthy human individuals. Profiled with immunoSEQ multiplex PCR; TCRdb holds only in-frame clones, not every one. The table has over 1.4 million clones, 95% to 97% seen once. What was sequenced was naive CD4+ T cells sorted from blood. The source of these receptors is a young man in good health. Both conserved end residues are part of each CDR3. The order of the fields is V gene, D gene, J gene, CDR3 DNA, CDR3 protein. The D gene is left open where the match is weak.

TRBV28	.	TRBJ2-3	TGTGCCAGCACTGGGAATCGGCTGTGGGTGGCAGATACGCAGTATTTT	CASTGNRLWVADTQYF
TRBV11-2	TRBD1	TRBJ1-4	TGTGCCAGCAGCTTAGGCGGGACAGGGCCTGAAAAACTGTTTTTT	CASSLGGTGPEKLFF
TRBV2	TRBD1	TRBJ2-3	TGTGCCAGCAGGGACAGGCAGTCCCTCACAGATACGCAGTATTTT	CASRDRQSLTDTQYF
TRBV27	.	TRBJ1-1	TGTGCCAGCAGTTTATCGAGTCGGTTTAAGACAGCTTTCTTT	CASSLSSRFKTAFF
TRBV9	TRBD2	TRBJ2-5	TGTGCCAGCAGCGTAGGCCTAGCGGGCTACGAAGAGACCCAGTACTTC	CASSVGLAGYEETQYF
TRBV6-5	TRBD1	TRBJ2-5	TGTGCCAGCAGCACTATGACAGGGGTTGAGACCCAGTACTTC	CASSTMTGVETQYF
TRBV9	.	TRBJ2-3	TGTGCCAGCAGCGTACAGCAGGGTATTATTACAGATACGCAGTATTTT	CASSVQQGIITDTQYF
TRBV19	.	TRBJ2-5	TGTGCCAGTAGTATCGTTTACGGGGAGACCCAGTACTTC	CASSIVYGETQYF
TRBV2	.	TRBJ1-1	TGTGCCAGCAGCCTAACGCGGATGAACACTGAAGCTTTCTTT	CASSLTRMNTEAFF
TRBV19	TRBD1	TRBJ2-1	TGTGCCAGTAGTTCACCAGGGGGCTCCTACAATGAGCAGTTCTTC	CASSSPGGSYNEQFF
TRBV6-6	.	TRBJ2-1	TGTGCCAGCAGTTACCGACAGCTCAGCGAGCAGTTCTTC	CASSYRQLSEQFF
TRBV7-2	TRBD1	TRBJ1-2	TGTGCCAGCAGCTTTCGACAGGGTGGTATCGGGGGCTACACCTTC	CASSFRQGGIGGYTF
TRBV7-6	.	TRBJ2-2	TGTGCCAGCAGCTTGGGGATCCCAGGTACCGGGGAGCTGTTTTTT	CASSLGIPGTGELFF
TRBV7-2	.	TRBJ1-4	TGTGCCAGCAGCTTAGAGGGTGGCTATAAAAATGAAAAACTGTTTTTT	CASSLEGGYKNEKLFF
TRBV9	TRBD2	TRBJ2-2	TGTGCCAGCATGGTGGCGGGAGGCGCCGGGGAGCTGTTTTTT	CASMVAGGAGELFF
TRBV4-3	TRBD1	TRBJ2-1	TGCGCCAGCAGCCACCAAGCAGGGACAGGGGCGATCAATGAGCAGTTCTTC	CASSHQAGTGAINEQFF
TRBV13	TRBD1	TRBJ1-3	TGTGCCAGCAGCCTGCCGGGACAGAGCTCTGGAAACACCATATATTTT	CASSLPGQSSGNTIYF
TRBV2	.	TRBJ2-1	TGTGCCAGCAGTGTGTTCGGGGGCTCCTACAATGAGCAGTTCTTC	CASSVFGGSYNEQFF
TRBV11-2	TRBD1	TRBJ2-5	TGTGCCAGCAGCGTCCGACAGGGGGCTCGCCAAGAGACCCAGTACTTC	CASSVRQGARQETQYF
TRBV30	TRBD2	TRBJ2-7	TGTGCCTGGGCCGACCCTACAGGGACAGTTAAACTAGCGGGCTTCTACGAGCAGTACTTC	CAWADPTGTVKLAGFYEQYF
TRBV25-1	TRBD1	TRBJ1-4	TGTGCCAGCACCGAGTCCGGGACAGGGGGGCAATTTAATGAAAAACTGTTTTTT	CASTESGTGGQFNEKLFF
TRBV10-2	TRBD1	TRBJ2-1	TGCGCCAGCAGGGGGCGGGGGGACAGGGGGATGAATGAGCAGTTCTTC	CASRGRGDRGMNEQFF
TRBV5-5	.	TRBJ1-5	TGTGCCAGCAGCTTGACCGGGGGTAATCAGCCCCAGCATTTT	CASSLTGGNQPQHF